This TCR beta chain was identified in a study of cytomegalovirus exposure and HLA in healthy donors. The study's findings and limits: In a later analysis, common viral pathogens appeared linked to several of the most significant clusters.

As for this clone: Antigen: not known.

Germline CDR1 reads SGHKS; CDR2 reads YYEKEE (reference sequence). The CDR3 extends over 14 amino acids. V trimming: 7 bases; J trimming: 6 bases; junction bases outside the gene matches: 7. It was with 60 Vbeta and 13 Jbeta primers that the PCR ran. Libraries were prepared by immunoSEQ multiplex PCR; TCRdb keeps only in-frame clonotypes and omits some of them. The sample gives some 100,000 clones, about 79% of which show up once; approximately 4.2% is in the top ten. This receptor was identified in a female donor in good health and CMV-seropositive. The sequenced material came from PBMCs. The chain couples TRBV5-5 to TRBJ1-6; the match to TRBD1 covers 7 bases. CDR3 in DNA: TGTGCCAGCCTTCAGGGACAGTCTAATTCACCCCTCCACTTT. Protein sequence: CASLQGQSNSPLHF.